This entry describes one T cell receptor beta chain. No antigen is known for it. The source of the sample is a study of cytomegalovirus exposure and HLA in healthy donors. Overall study: An earlier analysis found fewer than 140 million unique TCR beta sequences from 150 million to 200 million T cells. Broader study findings: CMV serostatus alone was available as immune exposure information.

Nominal health characterized the donors when sampled, though unrecorded immune exposures were likely. PCR used 60 Vbeta primers and 13 Jbeta primers. Original handling: Later analysis identified tens of millions of unique TCR beta chains, approximately 11 million shared. The protocol was immunoSEQ multiplex PCR, while the TCRdb copy is restricted to in-frame clones and leaves out a portion. V, J and clone size are taken as reported in that table, and D and trimming were inferred from the DNA itself. The repertoire holds over 50,000 clones, about 90% seen once, with roughly 1.6% in the top ten. Sequencing input: PBMCs. This sequence originates from a man aged 30 to 45 in good health and CMV-seropositive.

For the CDR3, the DNA is TGTGCCAGCAGCTTAAGCAGGGAAGAGACCCAGTACTTC. It specifies CASSLSREETQYF. The chain uses TRBV7-2 and TRBJ2-5; a possible D gene is TRBD1 (5 bases). This CDR3 is 13 amino acids long. In germline, CDR1 is SGHTA, CDR2 FQGNSA. Trimming cost V 2 bases and J 3 bases, with 7 bases left between them.